The T cell receptor (beta chain) described here comes from a study of T cell responses to AZD1222 COVID-19 vaccine. Study findings and constraints: Baseline antibody screening turned up just a handful of seropositive AZD1222 recipients. Donors in the cohort were predominantly white British and more often female, and clonal diversity was possibly underestimated.

The data were produced by immunoSEQ multiplex PCR, yet TCRdb's version contains in-frame clones alone and is incomplete. The sample holds roughly 120,000 clones; around nine tenths are singletons and the top ten take 4% to 4.5%. A note on this clone: Its target is not known.

In germline, CDR1 is MNHEY, CDR2 SVGAGI. Between the trimmed V and J ends, which lost 5 bases and 6 bases, there was a span of 11 bases. The CDR3 consists of 12 residues. The sequence was collected from an adult who received the MenACWY meningococcal vaccine as a control. The J gene is TRBJ2-7, the V gene TRBV6-5, with D perhaps TRBD1 (5 bases). This specimen consisted of peripheral blood, obtained 28 days after the second dose of the MenACWY control vaccine. The CDR3 spells CASSPPRGEQYF. DNA of the CDR3: TGTGCCAGCAGTCCCCCTAGGGGCGAGCAGTACTTC.